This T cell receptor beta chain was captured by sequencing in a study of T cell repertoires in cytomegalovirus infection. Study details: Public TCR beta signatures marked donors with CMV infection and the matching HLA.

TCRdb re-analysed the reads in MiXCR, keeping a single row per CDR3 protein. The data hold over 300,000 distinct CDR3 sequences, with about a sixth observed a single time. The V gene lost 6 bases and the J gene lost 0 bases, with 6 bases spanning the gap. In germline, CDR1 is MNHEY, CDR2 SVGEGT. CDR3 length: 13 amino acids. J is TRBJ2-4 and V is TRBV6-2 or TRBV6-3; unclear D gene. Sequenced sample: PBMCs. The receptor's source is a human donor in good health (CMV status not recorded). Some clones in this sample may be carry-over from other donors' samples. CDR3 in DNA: TGTGCCAGCAGGCTACTAGCCAAAAACATTCAGTACTTC. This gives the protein CASRLLAKNIQYF.